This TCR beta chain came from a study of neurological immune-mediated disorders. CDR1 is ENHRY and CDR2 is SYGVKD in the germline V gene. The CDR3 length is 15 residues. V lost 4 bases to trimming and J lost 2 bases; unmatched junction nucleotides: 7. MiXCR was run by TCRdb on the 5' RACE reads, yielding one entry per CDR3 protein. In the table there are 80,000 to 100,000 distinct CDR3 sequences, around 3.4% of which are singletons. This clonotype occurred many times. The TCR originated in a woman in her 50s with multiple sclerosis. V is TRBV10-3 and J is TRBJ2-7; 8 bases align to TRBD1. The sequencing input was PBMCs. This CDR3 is CAISAGQGSPYEQYF. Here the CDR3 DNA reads TGTGCCATCAGTGCCGGACAGGGAAGCCCCTACGAGCAGTACTTC.